Sequencing of this T cell receptor (beta chain) was carried out in a study of shared clonotypes between healthy human individuals. Investigators spread the genomic DNA of each subset evenly over several immunoSEQ plates. Sequencing was performed on unsorted PBMC DNA using ten immunoSEQ deep assay plates. The protocol was immunoSEQ multiplex PCR, while the TCRdb copy is restricted to in-frame clones and leaves out a portion. Counted here are 490,000 or so clones, over 60% occurring once; the ten biggest clones make up around 13%. V was pared by 5 bases and J by 8 bases, with 21 bases between. Germline loops: CDR1 SGHTA, CDR2 FQGTGA. The CDR3 runs 15 residues.

The sample taken for sequencing was PBMCs. The J gene is TRBJ1-2, the V gene TRBV7-3, with D tentatively TRBD1 (5 bases). This receptor was obtained from a woman in her 40s in good health. Some clones in this sample may be carry-over from other donors' samples. The CDR3 here is CASSPRPEGDRGYTF. CDR3 coding DNA: TGTGCCAGCAGCCCCCGGCCCGAGGGCGACAGAGGCTACACCTTC.